This entry describes one T cell receptor beta chain. The antigen is undetermined. Despite likely unrecorded immune exposures, the donors were nominally healthy at the time of sampling. The CDR3 has 16 residues. The trim removed 7 bases at V and 5 bases at J, leaving 8 bases unmatched. The germline CDR1 and CDR2 sequences are LNHDA and SQIVND (reference sequence). 60 Vbeta and 13 Jbeta primers were used in PCR. The table came from immunoSEQ multiplex PCR; TCRdb's copy has only in-frame clones and leaves some out. The table shows about 160,000 clones, with approximately 79% occurring only once. These data are taken from a study of cytomegalovirus exposure and HLA in healthy donors. Study results and limitations: Researchers reported from a later analysis that most CMV-associated TCR beta chains appeared HLA-restricted.

This sequence joins TRBV19 and TRBJ2-3, with 14 bases fitting TRBD2. Sequencing was done on a sample of PBMCs. The clonotype originates from a man aged 50 to 60 in good health and CMV-seropositive. The CDR3 is CASTYLGTSGRDTQYF. CDR3 sequence (DNA): TGTGCCAGTACTTATCTCGGGACTAGCGGGAGAGATACGCAGTATTTT.